This T cell receptor (beta chain) was sequenced for a study of T-cell reconstitution after alpha-beta-depleted transplantation in children. With 1 base removed from V and 2 bases from J, the gap between germline ends came to 6 bases. The CDR3 is 14 amino acids. Germline lookup yields CDR1 SGHRS and CDR2 YFSETQ. For TCRbeta, the library was prepared with unique molecular identifiers. TCRdb called the PCR reads again in MiXCR, with one record for every CDR3 protein. The sample holds a few hundred thousand distinct CDR3 sequences; around 10% are singletons and the top ten take around 6%. The V and J genes are TRBV5-1 and TRBJ1-4; D is unresolved. This sample comprised PBMCs from the stem cell graft donor, obtained from the stem cell graft. This receptor was taken from a human donor who donated a stem cell graft to a child with acute lymphoblastic leukemia. The CDR3, as DNA: TGCGCCAGCAGCTTGTCACGGACTAATGAAAAACTGTTTTTT. This sequence encodes CASSLSRTNEKLFF.